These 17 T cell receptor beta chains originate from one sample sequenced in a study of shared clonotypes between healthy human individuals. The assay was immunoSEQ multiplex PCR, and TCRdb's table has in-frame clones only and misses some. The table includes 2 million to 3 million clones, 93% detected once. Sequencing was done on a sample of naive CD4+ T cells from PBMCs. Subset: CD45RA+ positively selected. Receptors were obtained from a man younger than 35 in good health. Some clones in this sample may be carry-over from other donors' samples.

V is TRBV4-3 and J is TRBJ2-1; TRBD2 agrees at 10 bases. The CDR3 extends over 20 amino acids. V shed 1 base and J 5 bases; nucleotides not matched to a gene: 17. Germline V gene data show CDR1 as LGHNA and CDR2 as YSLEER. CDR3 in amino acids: CASSQVSGRASKQENNEQFF. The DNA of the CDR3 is TGCGCCAGCAGCCAAGTGAGCGGGAGGGCCTCTAAACAAGAGAACAATGAGCAGTTCTTC.

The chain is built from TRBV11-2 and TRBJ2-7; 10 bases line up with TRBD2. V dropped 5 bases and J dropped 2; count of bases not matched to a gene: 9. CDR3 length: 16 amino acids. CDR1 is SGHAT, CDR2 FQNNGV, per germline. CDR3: CASSPPGSGRAYEQYF. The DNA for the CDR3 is TGTGCCAGCAGCCCCCCCGGGAGCGGGAGGGCCTACGAGCAGTACTTC.

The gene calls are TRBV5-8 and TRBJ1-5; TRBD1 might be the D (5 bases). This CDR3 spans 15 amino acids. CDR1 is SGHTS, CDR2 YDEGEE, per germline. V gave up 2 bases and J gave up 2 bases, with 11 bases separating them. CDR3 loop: CASSFEGRGNQPQHF. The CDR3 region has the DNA TGTGCCAGCAGCTTTGAGGGCAGGGGCAATCAGCCCCAGCATTTT.

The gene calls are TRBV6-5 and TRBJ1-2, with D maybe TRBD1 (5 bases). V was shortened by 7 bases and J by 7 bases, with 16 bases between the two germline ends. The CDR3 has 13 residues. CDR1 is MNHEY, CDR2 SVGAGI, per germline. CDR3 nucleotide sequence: TGTGCCAGCATCGCACCCGGGGCTCTTGGCTACACCTTC. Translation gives CASIAPGALGYTF.

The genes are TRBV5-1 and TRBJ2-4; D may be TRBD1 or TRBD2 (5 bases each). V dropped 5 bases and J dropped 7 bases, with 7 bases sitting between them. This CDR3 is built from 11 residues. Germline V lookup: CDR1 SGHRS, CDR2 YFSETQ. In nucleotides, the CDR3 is TGCGCCAGCAGTGAGGGGAACATTCAGTACTTC. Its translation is CASSEGNIQYF.

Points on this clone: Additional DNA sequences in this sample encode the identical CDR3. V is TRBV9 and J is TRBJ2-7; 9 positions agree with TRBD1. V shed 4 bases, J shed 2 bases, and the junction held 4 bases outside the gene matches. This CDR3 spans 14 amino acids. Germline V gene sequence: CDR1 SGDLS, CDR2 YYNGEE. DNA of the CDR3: TGTGCCAGCAGCCCGGGACAGGGTGCCTACGAGCAGTACTTC. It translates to CASSPGQGAYEQYF.

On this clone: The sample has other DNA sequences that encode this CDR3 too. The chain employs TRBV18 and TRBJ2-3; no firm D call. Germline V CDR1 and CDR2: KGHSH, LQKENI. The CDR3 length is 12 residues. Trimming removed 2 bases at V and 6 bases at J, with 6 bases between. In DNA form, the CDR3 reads TGTGCCAGCTCACCAAAGGGCGATACGCAGTATTTT. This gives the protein CASSPKGDTQYF.

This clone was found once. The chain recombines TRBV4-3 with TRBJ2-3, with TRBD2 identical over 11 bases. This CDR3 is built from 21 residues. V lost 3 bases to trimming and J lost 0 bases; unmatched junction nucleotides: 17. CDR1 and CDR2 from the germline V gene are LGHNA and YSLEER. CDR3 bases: TGCGCCAGCAGCCAGGACCCCACTGGACTAGCGGGTGTCCTTAGCACAGATACGCAGTATTTT. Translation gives CASSQDPTGLAGVLSTDTQYF.

CDR3 sequence (DNA): TGTGCCAGCAGTTACGACAGCTCAGGAAGAAACACCATATATTTT. Translating it yields CASSYDSSGRNTIYF. The chain carries TRBV6-5 and TRBJ1-3; D may be TRBD1 (5 bases). CDR3 length: 15 residues. In germline, CDR1 is MNHEY, CDR2 SVGAGI. V lost 2 bases to trimming and J lost 5 bases, with 13 bases between them.

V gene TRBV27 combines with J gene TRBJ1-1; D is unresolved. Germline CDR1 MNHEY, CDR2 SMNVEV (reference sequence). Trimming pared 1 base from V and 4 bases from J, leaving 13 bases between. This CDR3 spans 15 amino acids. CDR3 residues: CASSLFAVRSTEAFF. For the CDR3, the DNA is TGTGCCAGCAGTTTATTCGCCGTAAGGAGCACTGAAGCTTTCTTT.

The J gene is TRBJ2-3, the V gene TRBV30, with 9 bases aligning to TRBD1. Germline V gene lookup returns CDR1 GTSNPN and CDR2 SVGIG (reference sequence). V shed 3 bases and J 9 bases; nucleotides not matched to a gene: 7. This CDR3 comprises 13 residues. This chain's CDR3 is CAWSLGTGKTQYF. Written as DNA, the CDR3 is TGTGCCTGGAGCCTTGGGACAGGGAAAACGCAGTATTTT.

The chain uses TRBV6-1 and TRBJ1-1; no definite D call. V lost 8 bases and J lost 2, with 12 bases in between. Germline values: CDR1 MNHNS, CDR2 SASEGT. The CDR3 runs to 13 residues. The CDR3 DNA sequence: TGTGCCAGCTTGTGGGAGGATAACACTGAAGCTTTCTTT. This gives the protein CASLWEDNTEAFF.

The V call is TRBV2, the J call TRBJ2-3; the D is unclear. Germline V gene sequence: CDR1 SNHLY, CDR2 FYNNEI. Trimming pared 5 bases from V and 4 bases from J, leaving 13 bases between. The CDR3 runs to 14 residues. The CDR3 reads CASSKDRRPDTQYF. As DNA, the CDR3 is TGTGCCAGCAGTAAGGACCGTAGGCCAGATACGCAGTATTTT.

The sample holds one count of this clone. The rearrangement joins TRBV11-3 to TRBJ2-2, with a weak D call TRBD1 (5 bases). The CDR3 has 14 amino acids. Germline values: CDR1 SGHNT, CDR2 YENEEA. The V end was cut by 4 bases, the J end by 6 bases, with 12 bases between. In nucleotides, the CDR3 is TGTGCCAGCAGCTCCACTACAGGACCCGGGGAGCTGTTTTTT. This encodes CASSSTTGPGELFF.

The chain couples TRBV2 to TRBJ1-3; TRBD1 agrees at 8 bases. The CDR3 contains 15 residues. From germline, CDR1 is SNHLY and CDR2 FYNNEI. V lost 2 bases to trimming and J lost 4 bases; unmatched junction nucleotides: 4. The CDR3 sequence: CASSENRGIGNTIYF. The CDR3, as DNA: TGTGCCAGCAGTGAAAACAGGGGGATAGGAAACACCATATATTTT.

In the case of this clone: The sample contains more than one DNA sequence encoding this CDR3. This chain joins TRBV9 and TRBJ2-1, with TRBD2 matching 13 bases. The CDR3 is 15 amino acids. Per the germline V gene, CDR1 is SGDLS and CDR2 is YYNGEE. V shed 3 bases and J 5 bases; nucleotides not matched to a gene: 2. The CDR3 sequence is CASSAGTSGNNEQFF. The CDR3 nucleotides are TGTGCCAGCAGCGCCGGGACTAGCGGGAACAATGAGCAGTTCTTC.

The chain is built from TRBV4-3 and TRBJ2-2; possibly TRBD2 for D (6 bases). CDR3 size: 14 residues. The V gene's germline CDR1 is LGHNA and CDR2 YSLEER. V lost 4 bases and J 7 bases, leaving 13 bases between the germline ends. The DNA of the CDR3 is TGCGCCAGCAGCCCCCAGCGGGCAGTCGGGGAGCTGTTTTTT. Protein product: CASSPQRAVGELFF.